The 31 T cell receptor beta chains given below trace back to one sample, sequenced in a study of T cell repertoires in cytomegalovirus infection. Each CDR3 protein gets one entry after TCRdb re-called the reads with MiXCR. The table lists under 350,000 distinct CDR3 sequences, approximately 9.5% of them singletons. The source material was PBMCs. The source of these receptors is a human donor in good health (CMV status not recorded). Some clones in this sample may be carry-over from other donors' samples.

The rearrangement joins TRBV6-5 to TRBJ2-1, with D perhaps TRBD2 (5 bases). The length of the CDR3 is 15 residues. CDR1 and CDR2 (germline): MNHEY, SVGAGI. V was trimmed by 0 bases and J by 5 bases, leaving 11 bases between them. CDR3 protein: CASSYSIRRDNEQFF. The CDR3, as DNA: TGTGCCAGCAGTTACTCGATTAGGCGGGACAATGAGCAGTTCTTC.

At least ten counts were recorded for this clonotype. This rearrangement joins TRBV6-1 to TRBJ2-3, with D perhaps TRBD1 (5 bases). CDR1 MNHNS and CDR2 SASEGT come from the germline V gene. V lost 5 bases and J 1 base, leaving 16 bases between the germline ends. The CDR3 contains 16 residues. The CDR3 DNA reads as TGTGCCAGCAGTTCGCCCCCAGGGCCCGGCACAGATACGCAGTATTTT. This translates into CASSSPPGPGTDTQYF.

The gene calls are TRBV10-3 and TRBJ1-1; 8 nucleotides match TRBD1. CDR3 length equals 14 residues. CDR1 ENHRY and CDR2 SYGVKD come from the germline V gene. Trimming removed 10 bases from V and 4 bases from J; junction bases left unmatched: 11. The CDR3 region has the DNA TGTGCCACGCAAAACCCAGGGGGCCGCACTGAAGCTTTCTTT. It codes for CATQNPGGRTEAFF.

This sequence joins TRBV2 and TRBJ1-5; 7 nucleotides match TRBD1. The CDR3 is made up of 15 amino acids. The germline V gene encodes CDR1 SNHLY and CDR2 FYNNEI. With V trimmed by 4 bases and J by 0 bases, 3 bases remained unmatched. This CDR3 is CASSVTGLSNQPQHF. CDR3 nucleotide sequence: TGTGCCAGCAGTGTGACAGGGCTTAGCAATCAGCCCCAGCATTTT.

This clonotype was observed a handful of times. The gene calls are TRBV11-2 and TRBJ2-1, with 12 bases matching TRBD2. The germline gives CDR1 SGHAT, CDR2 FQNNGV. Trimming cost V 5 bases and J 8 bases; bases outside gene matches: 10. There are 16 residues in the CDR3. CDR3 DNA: TGTGCCAGCAGCCAGACTACTAGCGGGGGGATATATGAGCAGTTCTTC. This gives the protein CASSQTTSGGIYEQFF.

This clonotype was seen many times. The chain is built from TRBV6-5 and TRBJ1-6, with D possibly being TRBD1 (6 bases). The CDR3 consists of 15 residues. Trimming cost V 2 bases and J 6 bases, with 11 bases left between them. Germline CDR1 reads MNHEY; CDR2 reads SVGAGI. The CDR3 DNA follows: TGTGCCAGCAGTTACGGGAGACAGGTTAATTCACCCCTCCACTTT. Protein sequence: CASSYGRQVNSPLHF.

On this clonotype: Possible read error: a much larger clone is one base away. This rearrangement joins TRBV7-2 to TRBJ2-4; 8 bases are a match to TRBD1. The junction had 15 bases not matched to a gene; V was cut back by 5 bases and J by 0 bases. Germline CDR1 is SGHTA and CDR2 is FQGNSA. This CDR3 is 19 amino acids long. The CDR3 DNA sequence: TGTGCCAGCAGCCCCCAGACAGGGGACTTTCTCCTAGCCAAAAACATTCAGTACTTC. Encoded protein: CASSPQTGDFLLAKNIQYF.

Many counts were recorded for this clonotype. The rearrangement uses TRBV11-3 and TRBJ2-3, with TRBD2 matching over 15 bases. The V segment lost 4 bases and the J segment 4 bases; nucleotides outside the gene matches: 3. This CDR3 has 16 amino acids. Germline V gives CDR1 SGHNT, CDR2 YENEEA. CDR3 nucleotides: TGTGCCAGCAGCTGGACTAGCGGGGGGGCGTCAGATACGCAGTATTTT. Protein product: CASSWTSGGASDTQYF.

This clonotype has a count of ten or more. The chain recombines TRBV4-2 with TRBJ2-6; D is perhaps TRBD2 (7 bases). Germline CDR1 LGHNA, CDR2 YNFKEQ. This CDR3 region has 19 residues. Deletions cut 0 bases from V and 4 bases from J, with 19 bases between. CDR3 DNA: TGTGCCAGCAGCCAAGACCCCGCGGGGGCGCGAAACGGGGCCAACGTCCTGACTTTC. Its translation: CASSQDPAGARNGANVLTF.

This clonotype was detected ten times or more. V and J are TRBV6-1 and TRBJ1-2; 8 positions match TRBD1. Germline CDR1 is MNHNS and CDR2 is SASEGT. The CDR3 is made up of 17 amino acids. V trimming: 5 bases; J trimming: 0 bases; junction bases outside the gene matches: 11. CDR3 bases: TGTGCCAGCAGTCACGGCGAACCAGGGGGCACTAACTATGGCTACACCTTC. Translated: CASSHGEPGGTNYGYTF.

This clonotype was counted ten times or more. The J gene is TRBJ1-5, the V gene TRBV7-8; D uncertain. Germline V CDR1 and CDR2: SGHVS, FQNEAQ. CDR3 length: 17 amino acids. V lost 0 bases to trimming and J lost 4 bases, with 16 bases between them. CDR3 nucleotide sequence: TGTGCCAGCAGCTTAGCGTCCGGGGAAAGGGAGAATCAGCCCCAGCATTTT. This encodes CASSLASGERENQPQHF.

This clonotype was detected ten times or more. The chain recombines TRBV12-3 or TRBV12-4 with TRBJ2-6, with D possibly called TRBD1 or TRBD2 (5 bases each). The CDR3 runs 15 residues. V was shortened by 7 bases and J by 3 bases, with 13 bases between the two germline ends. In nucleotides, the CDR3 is TGTGCCAGCACCCCCGGGGCTCATGGGGCCAACGTCCTGACTTTC. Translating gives CASTPGAHGANVLTF.

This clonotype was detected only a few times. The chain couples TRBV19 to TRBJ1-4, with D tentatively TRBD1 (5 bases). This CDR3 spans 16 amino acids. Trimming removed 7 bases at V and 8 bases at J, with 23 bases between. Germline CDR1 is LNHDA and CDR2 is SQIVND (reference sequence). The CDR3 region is CASILHGRVKGEKLFF. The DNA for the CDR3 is TGTGCCAGTATTCTTCACGGACGGGTAAAGGGGGAAAAACTGTTTTTT.

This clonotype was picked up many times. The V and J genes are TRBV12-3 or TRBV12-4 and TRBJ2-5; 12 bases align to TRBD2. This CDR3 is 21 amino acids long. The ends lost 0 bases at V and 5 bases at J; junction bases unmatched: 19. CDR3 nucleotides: TGTGCCAGCAGTTTAGCGCTGGGCCCCAGGCTAGCGGGGGGGCGGTGGGAGACCCAGTACTTC. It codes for CASSLALGPRLAGGRWETQYF.

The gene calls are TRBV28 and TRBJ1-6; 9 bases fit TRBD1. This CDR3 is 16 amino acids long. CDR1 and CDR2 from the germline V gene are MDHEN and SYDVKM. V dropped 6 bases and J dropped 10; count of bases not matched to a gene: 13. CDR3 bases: TGTGCCAGCAGCACGCCGACGGACAGGGGTGGGTCACCCCTCCACTTT. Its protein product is CASSTPTDRGGSPLHF.

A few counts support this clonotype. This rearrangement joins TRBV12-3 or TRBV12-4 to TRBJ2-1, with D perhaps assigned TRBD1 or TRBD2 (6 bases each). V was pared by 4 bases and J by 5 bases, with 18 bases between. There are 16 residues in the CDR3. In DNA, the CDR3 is TGTGCCAGCAGTTGGGACTGGGGGGCAATAAACAATGAGCAGTTCTTC. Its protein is CASSWDWGAINNEQFF.

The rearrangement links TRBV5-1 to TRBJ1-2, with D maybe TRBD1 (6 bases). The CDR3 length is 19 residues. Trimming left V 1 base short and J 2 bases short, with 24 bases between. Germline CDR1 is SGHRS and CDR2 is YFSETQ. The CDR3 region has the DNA TGCGCCAGCAGCTTGAGGCTGTGGGGGGCCGGAACCCTAAACTATGGCTACACCTTC. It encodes CASSLRLWGAGTLNYGYTF.

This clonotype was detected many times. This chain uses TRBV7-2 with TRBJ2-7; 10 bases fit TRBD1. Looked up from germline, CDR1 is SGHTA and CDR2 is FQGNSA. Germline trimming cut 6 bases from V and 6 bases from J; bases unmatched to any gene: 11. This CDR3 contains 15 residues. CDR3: CASRPTGTGASEQYF. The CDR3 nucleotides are TGTGCCAGCAGGCCTACCGGGACAGGGGCCTCCGAGCAGTACTTC.

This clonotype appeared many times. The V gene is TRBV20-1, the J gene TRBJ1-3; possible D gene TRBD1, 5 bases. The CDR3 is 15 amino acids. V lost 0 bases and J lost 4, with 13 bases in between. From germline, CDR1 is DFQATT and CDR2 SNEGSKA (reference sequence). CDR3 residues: CSAREPGKAGNTIYF. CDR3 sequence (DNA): TGCAGTGCTAGAGAGCCAGGGAAGGCGGGAAACACCATATATTTT.

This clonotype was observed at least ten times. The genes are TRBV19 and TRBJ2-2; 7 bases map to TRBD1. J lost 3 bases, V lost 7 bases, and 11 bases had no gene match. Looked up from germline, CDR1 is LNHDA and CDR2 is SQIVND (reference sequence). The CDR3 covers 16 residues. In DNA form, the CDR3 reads TGTGCCAGTATACCTCCGGGACAGAGTGACACCGGGGAGCTGTTTTTT. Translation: CASIPPGQSDTGELFF.

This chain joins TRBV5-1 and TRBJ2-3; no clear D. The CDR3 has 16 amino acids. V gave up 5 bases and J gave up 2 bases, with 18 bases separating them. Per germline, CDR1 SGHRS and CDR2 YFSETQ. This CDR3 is CASRTSGNPTTDTQYF. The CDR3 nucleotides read TGCGCCAGCAGAACCTCCGGCAATCCGACCACAGATACGCAGTATTTT.

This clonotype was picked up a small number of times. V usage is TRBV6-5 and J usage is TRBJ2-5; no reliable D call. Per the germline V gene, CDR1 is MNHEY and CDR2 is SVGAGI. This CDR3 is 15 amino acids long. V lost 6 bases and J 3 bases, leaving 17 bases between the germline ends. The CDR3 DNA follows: TGTGCCAGCAGCCCCTCCATCTGGGCGAAAGAGACCCAGTACTTC. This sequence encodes CASSPSIWAKETQYF.

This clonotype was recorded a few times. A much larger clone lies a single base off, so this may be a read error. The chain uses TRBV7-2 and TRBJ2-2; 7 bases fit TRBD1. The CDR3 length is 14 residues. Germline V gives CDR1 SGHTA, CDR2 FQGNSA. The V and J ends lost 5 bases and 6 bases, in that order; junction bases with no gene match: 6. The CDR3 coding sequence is TGTGCCAGCAGCCGCGACAGGGTGTCCGGGGAGCTGTTTTTT. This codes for CASSRDRVSGELFF. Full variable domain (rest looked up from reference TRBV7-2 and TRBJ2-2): GAGVSQSPSNKVTEKGKDVELRCDPISGHTALYWYRQSLGQGLEFLIYFQGNSAPDKSGLPSDRFSAERTGGSVSTLTIQRTQQEDSAVYLCASSRDRVSGELFFGEGSRLTVL.

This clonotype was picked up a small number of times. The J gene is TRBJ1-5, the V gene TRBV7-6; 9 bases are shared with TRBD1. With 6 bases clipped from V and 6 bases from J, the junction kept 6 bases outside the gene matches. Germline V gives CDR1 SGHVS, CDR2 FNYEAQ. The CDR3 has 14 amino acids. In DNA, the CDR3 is TGTGCCAGCAGTAAAACAGGGGGCGGTCAGCCCCAGCATTTT. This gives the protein CASSKTGGGQPQHF. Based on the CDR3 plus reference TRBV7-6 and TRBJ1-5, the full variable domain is GAGVSQSPRYKVTKRGQDVALRCDPISGHVSLYWYRQALGQGPEFLTYFNYEAQQDKSGLPNDRFSAERPEGSISTLTIQRTEQRDSAMYRCASSKTGGGQPQHFGDGTRLSIL.

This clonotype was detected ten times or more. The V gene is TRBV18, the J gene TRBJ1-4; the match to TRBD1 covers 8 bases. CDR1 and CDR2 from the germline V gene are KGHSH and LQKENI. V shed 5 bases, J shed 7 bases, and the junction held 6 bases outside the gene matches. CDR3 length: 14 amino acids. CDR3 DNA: TGTGCCAGCTCATCGGGACAGGCCAGTGAAAAACTGTTTTTT. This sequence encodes CASSSGQASEKLFF.

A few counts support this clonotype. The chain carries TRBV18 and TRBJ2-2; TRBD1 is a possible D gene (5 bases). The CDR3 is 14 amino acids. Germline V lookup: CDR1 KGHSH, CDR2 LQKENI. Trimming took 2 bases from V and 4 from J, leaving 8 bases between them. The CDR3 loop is CASSPIQATGELFF. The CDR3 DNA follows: TGTGCCAGCTCACCAATACAGGCCACCGGGGAGCTGTTTTTT.

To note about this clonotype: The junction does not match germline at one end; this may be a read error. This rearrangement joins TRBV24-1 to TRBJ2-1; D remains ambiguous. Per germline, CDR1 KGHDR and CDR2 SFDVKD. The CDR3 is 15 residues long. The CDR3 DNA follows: TGTGCCACCAGCCCGGGCTCCCTCTCCTCCAATGAGCAGTTCTTC. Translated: CATSPGSLSSNEQFF.

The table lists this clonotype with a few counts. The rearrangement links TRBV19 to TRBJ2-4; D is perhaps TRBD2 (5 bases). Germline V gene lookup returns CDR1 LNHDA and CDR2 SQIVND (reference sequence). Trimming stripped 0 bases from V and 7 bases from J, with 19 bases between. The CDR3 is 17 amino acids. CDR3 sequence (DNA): TGTGCCAGTAGTATAGAGAGGCGGACTCGACAAAGGAACATTCAGTACTTC. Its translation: CASSIERRTRQRNIQYF. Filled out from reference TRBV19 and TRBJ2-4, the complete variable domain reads DGGITQSPKYLFRKEGQNVTLSCEQNLNHDAMYWYRQDPGQGLRLIYYSQIVNDFQKGDIAEGYSVSREKKESFPLTVTSAQKNPTAFYLCASSIERRTRQRNIQYFGAGTRLSVL.

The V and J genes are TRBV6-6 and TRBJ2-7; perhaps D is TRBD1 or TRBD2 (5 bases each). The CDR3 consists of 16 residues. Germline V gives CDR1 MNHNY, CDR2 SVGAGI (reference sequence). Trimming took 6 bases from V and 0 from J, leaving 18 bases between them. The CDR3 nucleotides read TGTGCCAGCAGCCGGACCGGGACGACCATCTCCTACGAGCAGTACTTC. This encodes CASSRTGTTISYEQYF.

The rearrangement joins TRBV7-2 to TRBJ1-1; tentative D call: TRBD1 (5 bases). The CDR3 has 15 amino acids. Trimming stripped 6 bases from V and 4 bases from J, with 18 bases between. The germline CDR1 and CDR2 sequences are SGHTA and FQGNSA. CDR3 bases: TGTGCCAGCAGTTGGGGGGGGGTTTCGAGCACTGAAGCTTTCTTT. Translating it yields CASSWGGVSSTEAFF.

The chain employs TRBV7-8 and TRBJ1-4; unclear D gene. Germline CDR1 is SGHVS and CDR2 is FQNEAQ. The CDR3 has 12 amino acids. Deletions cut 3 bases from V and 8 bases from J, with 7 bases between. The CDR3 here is CASSFSGEKLFF. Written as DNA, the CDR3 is TGTGCCAGCAGCTTTTCCGGGGAAAAACTGTTTTTT.